This T cell receptor (beta chain) is drawn from a study of cytomegalovirus exposure and HLA in healthy donors. Study-wide results and limits: In vitro work confirmed that three CMV-associated chains recognize CMV antigens. High sensitivity and specificity were reportedly achieved when the classifier diagnosed cytomegalovirus status.

On this clone itself: Antigen: not known.

V lost 3 bases to trimming and J lost 2 bases, with 11 bases between them. The CDR3 has 15 amino acids. Germline V CDR1 and CDR2: MDHEN, SYDVKM. Primers: 60 Vbeta forward and 13 Jbeta reverse. Sequencing used immunoSEQ multiplex PCR; TCRdb keeps in-frame clones, though not all of them. The table includes 130,000 to 150,000 clones, about 80% detected once. The sequence was collected from a man aged 30-40 years in good health and CMV-seronegative. The chain employs TRBV28 and TRBJ1-5, with TRBD1 as a possible D gene (6 bases). Sequencing input: PBMCs. CDR3 protein: CASSLGGPGNQPQHF. The CDR3 DNA reads as TGTGCCAGCAGTTTGGGGGGGCCGGGCAATCAGCCCCAGCATTTT.